This TCR beta chain was observed in a study of T cell responses to AZD1222 COVID-19 vaccine. Comment on this clone: This sample also contains other DNA sequences that code for the same CDR3.

Measured with immunoSEQ multiplex PCR; TCRdb has only the in-frame clones, and not every one. The sample contains more than 150,000 clones, about 87% of which appear only once. The CDR3 length is 14 residues. Trimming removed 6 bases from V and 2 bases from J; junction bases left unmatched: 3. Germline values: CDR1 KGHSH, CDR2 LQKENI. The sequence was obtained from an adult in good health. The source was peripheral blood, collected on day 0 of AZD1222 vaccination. The rearrangement uses TRBV18 and TRBJ1-5; TRBD1 matches 8 bases. This chain's CDR3 is CASSLGQGNQPQHF. The CDR3 DNA sequence: TGTGCCAGCTCGCTGGGACAGGGCAATCAGCCCCAGCATTTT.